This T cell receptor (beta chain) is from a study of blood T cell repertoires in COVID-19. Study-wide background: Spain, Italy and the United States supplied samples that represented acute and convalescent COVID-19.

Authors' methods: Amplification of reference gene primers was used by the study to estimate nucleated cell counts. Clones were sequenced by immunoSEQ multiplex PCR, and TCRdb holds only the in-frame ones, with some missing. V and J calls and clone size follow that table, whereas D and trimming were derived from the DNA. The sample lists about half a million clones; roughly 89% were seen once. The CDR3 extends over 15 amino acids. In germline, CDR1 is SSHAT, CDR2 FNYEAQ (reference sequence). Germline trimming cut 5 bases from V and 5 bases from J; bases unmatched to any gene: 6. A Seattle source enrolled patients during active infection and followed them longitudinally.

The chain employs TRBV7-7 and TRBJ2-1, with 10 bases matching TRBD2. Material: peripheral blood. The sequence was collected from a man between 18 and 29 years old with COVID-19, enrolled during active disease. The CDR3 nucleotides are TGTGCCAGCAGCCTGAGCGGGGGGGCCAACAATGAGCAGTTCTTC. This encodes CASSLSGGANNEQFF.